This TCR beta chain is from a study of regulatory T cells in long-lasting Graves disease. Study conclusions and caveats: The number of shared public clonotypes was higher in persistent patients (2,741) than new patients (over 900).

According to the study, TCR beta libraries were built with iRepertoire HTBI primers and CDR3-region Arm-PCR. In the original processing: Identification of gene segments yielded 60 to 80 TRBV and over 12 TRBJ across samples. TCRdb recomputed calls from the multiplex PCR reads with MiXCR, one row per CDR3 protein. The V and J calls follow TCRdb's processing rather than the paper's. In the table there are 600,000 to 800,000 distinct CDR3 sequences, approximately 31% of which are singletons. The germline V and J ends were trimmed by 3 bases and 3 bases, with 17 bases remaining between them. The CDR3 consists of 16 residues. Germline values: CDR1 DFQATT, CDR2 SNEGSKA (reference sequence). Of note for this clonotype: Its antigen is undetermined.

Specified time point: persistent/refractory GD, antithyroid drugs over 5 years with positive TRAb. There was RNA extracted from PBMCs, and the TCR library was made from it. The sequence was obtained from a female donor with Graves disease. The V gene is TRBV20-1, the J gene TRBJ1-4, with a possible D match to TRBD1 (5 bases). Sequenced here: peripheral blood mononuclear cells (PBMCs), sampled when the disease was refractory, from a patient treated with antithyroid drugs. The CDR3 spells CSARRDPTWANEKLFF. CDR3 DNA: TGCAGTGCTAGGCGGGACCCCACGTGGGCTAATGAAAAACTGTTTTTT.